This paragraph covers one TCR beta chain sequence. This entry is derived from a study of blood T cell repertoires in COVID-19. Study context: Specimens from acute and convalescent COVID-19 originated in the United States, Italy and Spain. Nucleic acid was either cDNA or gDNA, and it came from T cells, B-cell-depleted T cells, or PBMCs.

Germline V gene data show CDR1 as SGHNT and CDR2 as YYREEE (reference sequence). With V trimmed by 4 bases and J by 4 bases, 8 bases remained unmatched. The CDR3 runs 16 residues. In the authors' workflow: Reference gene primer amplification gave estimated nucleated cell counts. Sequencing used immunoSEQ multiplex PCR; TCRdb keeps in-frame clones, though not all of them. The V and J calls and clone size are taken from that table; D and trimming were inferred from the DNA. The table has tens of thousands of clones, approximately 80% seen once. The specimen was peripheral blood. The receptor's source is a human donor in a cohort sampled during active COVID-19. The chain joins TRBV5-4 to TRBJ2-3; 11 nucleotides agree with TRBD2. The CDR3 sequence is CASSPGRTSGSDTQYF. As DNA, the CDR3 is TGTGCCAGCAGCCCTGGCAGGACTAGCGGGTCAGATACGCAGTATTTT.